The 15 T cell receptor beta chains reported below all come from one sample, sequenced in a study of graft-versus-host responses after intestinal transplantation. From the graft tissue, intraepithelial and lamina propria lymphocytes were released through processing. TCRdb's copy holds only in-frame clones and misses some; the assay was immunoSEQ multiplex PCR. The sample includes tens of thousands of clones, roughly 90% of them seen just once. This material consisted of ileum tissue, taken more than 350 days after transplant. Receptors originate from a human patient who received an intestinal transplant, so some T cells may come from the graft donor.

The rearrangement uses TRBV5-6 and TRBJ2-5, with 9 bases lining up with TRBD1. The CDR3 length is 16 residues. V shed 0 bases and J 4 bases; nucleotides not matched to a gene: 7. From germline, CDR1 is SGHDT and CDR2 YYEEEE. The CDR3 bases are TGTGCCAGCAGCTTGGTGGGGACAGGGTTCGGAGAGACCCAGTACTTC. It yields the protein CASSLVGTGFGETQYF.

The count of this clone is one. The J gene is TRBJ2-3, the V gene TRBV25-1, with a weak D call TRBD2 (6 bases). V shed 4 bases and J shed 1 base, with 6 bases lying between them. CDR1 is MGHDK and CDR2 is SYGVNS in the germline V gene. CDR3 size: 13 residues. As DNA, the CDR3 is TGTGCCAGCAGTGGGAGGGGCACAGATACGCAGTATTTT. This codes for CASSGRGTDTQYF.

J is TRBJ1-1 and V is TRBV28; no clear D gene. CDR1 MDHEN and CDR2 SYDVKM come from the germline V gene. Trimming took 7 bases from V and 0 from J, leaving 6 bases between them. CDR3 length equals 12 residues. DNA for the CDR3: TGTGCCAGCAACCTGTTGAACACTGAAGCTTTCTTT. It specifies CASNLLNTEAFF.

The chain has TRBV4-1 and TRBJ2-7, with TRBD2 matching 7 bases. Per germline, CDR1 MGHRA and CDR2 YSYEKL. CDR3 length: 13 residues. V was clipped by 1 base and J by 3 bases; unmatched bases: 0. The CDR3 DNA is TGCGCCAGCAGCCAAGCTAGCGGCTACGAGCAGTACTTC. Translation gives CASSQASGYEQYF.

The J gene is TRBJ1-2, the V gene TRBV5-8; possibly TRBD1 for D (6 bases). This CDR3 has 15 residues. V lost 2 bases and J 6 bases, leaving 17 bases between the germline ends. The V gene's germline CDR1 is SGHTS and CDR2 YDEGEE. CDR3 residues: CASSLVAFGGDGYTF. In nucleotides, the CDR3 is TGTGCCAGCAGCTTAGTAGCATTCGGGGGCGATGGCTACACCTTC.

Here the CDR3 reads CASSVAGGAEKLFF. The CDR3 nucleotides are TGTGCCAGCAGCGTTGCAGGGGGGGCAGAAAAACTGTTTTTT. The genes are TRBV9 and TRBJ1-4, with 7 nucleotides matching TRBD1. V shed 2 bases and J 8 bases; nucleotides not matched to a gene: 6. The CDR3 has 14 amino acids. In germline, CDR1 is SGDLS, CDR2 YYNGEE. The whole variable domain, remainder taken from reference TRBV9 and TRBJ1-4, is DSGVTQTPKHLITATGQRVTLRCSPRSGDLSVYWYQQSLDQGLQFLIQYYNGEERAKGNILERFSAQQFPDLHSELNLSSLELGDSALYFCASSVAGGAEKLFFGSGTQLSVL.

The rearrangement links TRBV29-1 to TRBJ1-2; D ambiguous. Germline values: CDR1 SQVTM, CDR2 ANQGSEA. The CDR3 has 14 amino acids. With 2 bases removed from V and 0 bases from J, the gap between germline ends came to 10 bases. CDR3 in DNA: TGCAGCGTTGAAAGGCGGTTAGCTAACTATGGCTACACCTTC. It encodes CSVERRLANYGYTF. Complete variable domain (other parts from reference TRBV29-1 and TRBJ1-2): SAVISQKPSRDICQRGTSLTIQCQVDSQVTMMFWYRQQPGQSLTLIATANQGSEATYESGFVIDKFPISRPNLTFSTLTVSNMSPEDSSIYLCSVERRLANYGYTFGSGTRLTVV.

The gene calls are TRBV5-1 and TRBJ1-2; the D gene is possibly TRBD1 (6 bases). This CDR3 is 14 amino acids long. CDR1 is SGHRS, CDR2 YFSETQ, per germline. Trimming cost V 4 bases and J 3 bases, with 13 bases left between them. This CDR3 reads CASSPGDPYYGYTF. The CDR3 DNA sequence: TGCGCCAGCAGCCCAGGGGACCCGTACTATGGCTACACCTTC.

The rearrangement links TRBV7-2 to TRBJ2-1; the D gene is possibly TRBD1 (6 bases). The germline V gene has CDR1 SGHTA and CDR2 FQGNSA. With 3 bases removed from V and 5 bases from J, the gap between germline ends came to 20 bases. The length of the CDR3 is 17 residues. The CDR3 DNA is TGTGCCAGCAGCTTGGGTAATAAGGGGGATCCCCACAATGAGCAGTTCTTC. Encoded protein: CASSLGNKGDPHNEQFF.

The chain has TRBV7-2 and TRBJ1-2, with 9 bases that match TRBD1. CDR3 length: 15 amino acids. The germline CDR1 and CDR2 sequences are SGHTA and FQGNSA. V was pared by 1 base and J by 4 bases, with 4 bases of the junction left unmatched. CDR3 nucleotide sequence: TGTGCCAGCAGCTTAGGGGGGGACAGGGCCTATGGCTACACCTTC. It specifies CASSLGGDRAYGYTF.

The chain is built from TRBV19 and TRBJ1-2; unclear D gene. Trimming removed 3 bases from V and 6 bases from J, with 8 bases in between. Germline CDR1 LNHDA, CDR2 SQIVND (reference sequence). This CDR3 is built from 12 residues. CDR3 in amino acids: CASSMPGDGYTF. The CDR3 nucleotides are TGTGCCAGTAGTATGCCAGGAGATGGCTACACCTTC.

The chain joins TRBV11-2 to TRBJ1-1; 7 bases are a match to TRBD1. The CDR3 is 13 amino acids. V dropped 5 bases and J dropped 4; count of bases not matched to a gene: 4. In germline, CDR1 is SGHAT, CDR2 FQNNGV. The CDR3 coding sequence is TGTGCCAGCAGCCCCGGGACAGCCACTGAAGCTTTCTTT. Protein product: CASSPGTATEAFF.

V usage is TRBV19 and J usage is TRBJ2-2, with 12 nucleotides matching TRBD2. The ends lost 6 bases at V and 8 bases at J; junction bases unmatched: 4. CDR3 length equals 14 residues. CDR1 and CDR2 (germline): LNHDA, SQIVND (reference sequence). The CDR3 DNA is TGTGCCAGTAGGGGACTAGCGGGTAGTGGGGAGCTGTTTTTT. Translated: CASRGLAGSGELFF.

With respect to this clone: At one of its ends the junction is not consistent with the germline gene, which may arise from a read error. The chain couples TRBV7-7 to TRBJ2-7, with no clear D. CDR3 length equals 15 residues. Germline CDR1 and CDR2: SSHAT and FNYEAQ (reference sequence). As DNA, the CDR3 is TGTGCTAGCAGCTCCCCCTACAGTATCAAATACGAGCAGTACTTC. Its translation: CASSSPYSIKYEQYF.

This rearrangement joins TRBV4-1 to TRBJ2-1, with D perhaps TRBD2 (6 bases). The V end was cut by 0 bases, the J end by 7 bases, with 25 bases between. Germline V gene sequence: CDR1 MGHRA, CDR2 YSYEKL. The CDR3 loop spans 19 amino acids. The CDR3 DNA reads TGCGCCAGCAGCCAAGATCGGGGGAGTGTTGCTATAAAATGGAATGAGCAGTTCTTC. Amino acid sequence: CASSQDRGSVAIKWNEQFF.